These 6 T cell receptor beta chains came from one sample sequenced in a study of shared T cell receptors in the human thymus. Using immunoSEQ multiplex PCR, the repertoire was profiled, and TCRdb retains in-frame clones only, with some absent. The sample consists of hundreds of thousands of clones, more than 75% of them appearing once. The same data also contributed to another study, on human thymus T cells.

The source material was thymocytes. These receptors all come from a boy younger than two with a congenital heart defect.

As to this clone: Other nucleotide sequences in the sample specify the same CDR3. The chain is built from TRBV2 and TRBJ2-3, with 11 bases matching TRBD2. From germline, CDR1 is SNHLY and CDR2 FYNNEI. The CDR3 covers 14 residues. With 6 bases clipped from V and 1 base from J, the junction kept 0 bases outside the gene matches. The chain's CDR3 is CASRLAGGTDTQYF. CDR3 DNA sequence: TGTGCCAGCAGACTAGCGGGAGGCACAGATACGCAGTATTTT.

V and J are TRBV28 and TRBJ2-1, with TRBD2 matching 11 bases. The germline V gene encodes CDR1 MDHEN and CDR2 SYDVKM. V lost 2 bases and J lost 3; bases outside the gene matches: 3. The CDR3 runs to 16 residues. Here the CDR3 reads CASSLPGLADYNEQFF. Here the CDR3 DNA reads TGTGCCAGCAGTTTACCGGGACTAGCGGACTACAATGAGCAGTTCTTC.

The chain couples TRBV11-2 to TRBJ1-6; maybe TRBD1 (6 bases). The germline V and J ends were trimmed by 8 bases and 6 bases, with 17 bases remaining between them. The CDR3 consists of 15 residues. CDR1 SGHAT and CDR2 FQNNGV come from the germline V gene. This CDR3 is CASRSGSGANSPLHF. The CDR3 DNA sequence: TGTGCCAGCCGCAGTGGGTCAGGGGCTAATTCACCCCTCCACTTT.

As concerns this clone: The identical CDR3 is also encoded by other nucleotide sequences in the sample. This chain connects TRBV4-1 to TRBJ1-1; 7 bases align to TRBD1. Germline V gene data show CDR1 as MGHRA and CDR2 as YSYEKL. The trim removed 0 bases at V and 3 bases at J, leaving 1 base unmatched. CDR3 size: 14 residues. CDR3: CASSQDRGDTEAFF. For the CDR3, the DNA is TGCGCCAGCAGCCAAGACAGGGGGGACACTGAAGCTTTCTTT.

This chain links TRBV10-3 with TRBJ2-7; TRBD2 aligns across 13 bases. The CDR3 consists of 13 residues. Germline CDR1 ENHRY, CDR2 SYGVKD. CDR3 DNA sequence: TGTGGGACTAGCGGGAGCCCCTCCTACGAGCAGTACTTC. It encodes CGTSGSPSYEQYF.

The genes are TRBV28 and TRBJ2-5; a possible D gene is TRBD2 (7 bases). Germline CDR1 is MDHEN and CDR2 is SYDVKM. V was shortened by 1 base and J by 5 bases, with 26 bases between the two germline ends. The CDR3 contains 19 residues. CDR3: CASSLSPVLRERGAETQYF. The CDR3 DNA follows: TGTGCCAGCAGTTTATCCCCGGTCTTGCGGGAGAGGGGGGCGGAGACCCAGTACTTC.